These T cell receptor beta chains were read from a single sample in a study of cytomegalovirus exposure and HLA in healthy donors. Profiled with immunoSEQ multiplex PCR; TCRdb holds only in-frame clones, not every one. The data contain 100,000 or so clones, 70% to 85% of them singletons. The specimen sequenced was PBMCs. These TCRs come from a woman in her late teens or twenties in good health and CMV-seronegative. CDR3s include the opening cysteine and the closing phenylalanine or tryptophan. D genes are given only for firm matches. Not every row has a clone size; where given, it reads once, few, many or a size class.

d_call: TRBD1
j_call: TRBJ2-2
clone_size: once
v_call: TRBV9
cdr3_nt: TGTGCCAGCAGCGCCCGGGACAGGGTGACCGGGGAGCTGTTTTTT
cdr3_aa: CASSARDRVTGELFF

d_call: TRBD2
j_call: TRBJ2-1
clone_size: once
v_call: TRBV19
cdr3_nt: TGTGCCAGTAGTATTGTTAGCGGGGGGGTTAATGAGCAGTTCTTC
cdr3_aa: CASSIVSGGVNEQFF

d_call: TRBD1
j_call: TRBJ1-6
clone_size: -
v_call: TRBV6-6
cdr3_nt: TGTGCCAGCAGTTACCGGGACAGGGACTCACCCCTCCACTTT
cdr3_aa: CASSYRDRDSPLHF

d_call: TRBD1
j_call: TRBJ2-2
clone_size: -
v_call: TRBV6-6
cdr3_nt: TGTGCCAGCAGTTACCTCAGACAGGGAGTTACCGGGGAGCTGTTTTTT
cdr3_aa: CASSYLRQGVTGELFF

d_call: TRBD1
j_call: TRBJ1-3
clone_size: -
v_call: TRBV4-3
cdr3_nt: TGCGCCAGCAGCCATTTAGTCGCCGAGGGACAGTGGAACACCATATATTTT
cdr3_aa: CASSHLVAEGQWNTIYF

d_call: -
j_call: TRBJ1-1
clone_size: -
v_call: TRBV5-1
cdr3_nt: TGCGCCAGCAGCTTGAACGTGGGGGGGTTGAACACTGAAGCTTTCTTT
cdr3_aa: CASSLNVGGLNTEAFF

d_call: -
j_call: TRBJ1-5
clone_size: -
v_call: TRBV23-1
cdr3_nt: TGCGCCAGCAGTCAATCGCCGGGGTTGGGGCCCCAGCATTTT
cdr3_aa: CASSQSPGLGPQHF

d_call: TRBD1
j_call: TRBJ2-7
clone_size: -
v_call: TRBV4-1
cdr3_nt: TGCGCCAGCAGCCAAGTGGGGACAGGGAACTACGAGCAGTACTTC
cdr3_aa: CASSQVGTGNYEQYF

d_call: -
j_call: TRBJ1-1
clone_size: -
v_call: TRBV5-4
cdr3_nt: TGTGCCAGCAGCTCCGAGCTAATGAACACTGAAGCTTTCTTT
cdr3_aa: CASSSELMNTEAFF

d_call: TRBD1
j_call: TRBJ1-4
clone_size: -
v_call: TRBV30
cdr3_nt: TGTGCCTGGAGTGTTAAAGGGACAGGGGAGGGTGAAAAACTGTTTTTT
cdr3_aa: CAWSVKGTGEGEKLFF

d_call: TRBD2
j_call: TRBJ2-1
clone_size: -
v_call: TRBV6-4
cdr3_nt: TGTGCCAGCAGTGAAGAATTAGCGGGAGGCAATGAGCAGTTCTTC
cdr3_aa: CASSEELAGGNEQFF

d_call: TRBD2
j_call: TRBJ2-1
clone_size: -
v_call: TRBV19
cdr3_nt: TGTGCCAGTAGTATGGTGACTAGCGGTAATGAGCAGTTCTTC
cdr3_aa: CASSMVTSGNEQFF

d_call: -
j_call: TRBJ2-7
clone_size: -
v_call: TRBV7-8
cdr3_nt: TGTGCCAGCAGCTTAGTTGGAGATCGGTCCTACGAGCAGTACTTC
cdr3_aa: CASSLVGDRSYEQYF

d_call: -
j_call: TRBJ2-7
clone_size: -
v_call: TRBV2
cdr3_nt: TGTGCCAGCAGTGAAAGACGGGGGGCGATCTACGAGCAGTACTTC
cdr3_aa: CASSERRGAIYEQYF

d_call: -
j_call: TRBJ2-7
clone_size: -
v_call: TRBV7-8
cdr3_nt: TGTGCCAGCAGCTACCCCATCCGGCAGACTACCAAATACGAGCAGTACTTC
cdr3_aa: CASSYPIRQTTKYEQYF

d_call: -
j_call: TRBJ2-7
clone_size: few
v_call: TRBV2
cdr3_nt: TGTGCCAGCAGTGAAGATGCCAGGGGATACGAGCAGTACTTC
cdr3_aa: CASSEDARGYEQYF

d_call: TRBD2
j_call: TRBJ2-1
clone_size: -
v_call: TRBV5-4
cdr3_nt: TGTGCCAGCAGCTCCGGGACTAGCTCCTACAATGAGCAGTTCTTC
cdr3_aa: CASSSGTSSYNEQFF

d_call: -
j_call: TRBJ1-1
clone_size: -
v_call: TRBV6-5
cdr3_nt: TGTGCCAGCAGTTACTCAAGGGGGACTGAAGCTTTCTTT
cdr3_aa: CASSYSRGTEAFF

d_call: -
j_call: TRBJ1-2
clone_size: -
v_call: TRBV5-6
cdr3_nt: TGTGCCAGCAGTTGGGGGCGCCGGGGCTACACCTTC
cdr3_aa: CASSWGRRGYTF

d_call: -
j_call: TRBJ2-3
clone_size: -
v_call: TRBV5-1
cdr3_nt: TGCGCCAGCAGCTTGGTGGTAGGACGGGAGCTTGTCGGCACAGATACGCAGTATTTT
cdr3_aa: CASSLVVGRELVGTDTQYF